Shown below are 26 T cell receptor beta chains from a single sample sequenced in a study of sequential checkpoint blockade in melanoma. Specified treatment: randomized to nivolumab then ipilimumab (arm A) or the reverse (arm B). Only in-frame clones appear in the TCRdb table, and some are missing; sequencing was by immunoSEQ multiplex PCR. This sample has about 20,000 clones; 82% occur once, and the top ten carry around 52%. Sequencing used CD8+ T cells sorted from blood (inferred from file names), obtained from a patient given nivolumab and ipilimumab in sequence. Receptors were obtained from a human donor with melanoma.

The J gene is TRBJ2-7, the V gene TRBV10-3, with 9 bases that match TRBD1. The trim removed 6 bases at V and 5 bases at J, leaving 11 bases unmatched. Per germline, CDR1 ENHRY and CDR2 SYGVKD. The CDR3 length is 15 residues. CDR3 sequence reads: CAIRHKTGGLDEQYF. The DNA of the CDR3 is TGTGCCATCAGACACAAGACAGGGGGTCTCGACGAGCAGTACTTC.

J is TRBJ2-5 and V is TRBV6-5; D call uncertain. This CDR3 comprises 14 residues. Germline V gene sequence: CDR1 MNHEY, CDR2 SVGAGI. The germline V and J ends were trimmed by 0 bases and 4 bases, with 9 bases remaining between them. CDR3 nucleotides: TGTGCCAGCAGTTACTCGAGATCGGGAGAGACCCAGTACTTC. Its translation is CASSYSRSGETQYF.

The chain employs TRBV10-3 and TRBJ1-2, with 8 bases matching TRBD1. CDR1 is ENHRY and CDR2 is SYGVKD in the germline V gene. CDR3 size: 15 residues. J was trimmed by 0 bases and V by 6 bases; bases with no gene match: 6. The CDR3, as DNA: TGTGCCATCAGAGACGGGACAGGATCTAACTATGGCTACACCTTC. It encodes CAIRDGTGSNYGYTF.

The chain recombines TRBV7-2 with TRBJ2-5; the D gene is possibly TRBD1 (6 bases). CDR1 SGHTA and CDR2 FQGNSA come from the germline V gene. This CDR3 spans 15 amino acids. Trimming shortened V by 5 bases and J by 4 bases, and 17 bases separated the two germline ends. This CDR3 is CASSPNYRVGETQYF. In nucleotides, the CDR3 is TGTGCCAGCAGCCCGAACTACAGGGTCGGAGAGACCCAGTACTTC.

This CDR3 is CASSYSTGWDEQFF. DNA of the CDR3: TGTGCCAGCAGTTACTCCACAGGGTGGGATGAGCAGTTCTTC. The genes are TRBV6-5 and TRBJ2-1; TRBD1 is a possible D gene (6 bases). V lost 0 bases and J 8 bases, leaving 11 bases between the germline ends. Germline V gene lookup returns CDR1 MNHEY and CDR2 SVGAGI. This CDR3 has 14 residues.

This chain connects TRBV29-1 to TRBJ2-1, with D tentatively TRBD2 (5 bases). Germline CDR1 SQVTM, CDR2 ANQGSEA. This CDR3 region has 15 residues. V lost 0 bases and J lost 0, with 9 bases in between. As DNA, the CDR3 is TGCAGCGTTGAAGATCTGGGGAGCTCCTACAATGAGCAGTTCTTC. It encodes CSVEDLGSSYNEQFF.

The chain links TRBV27 to TRBJ2-7, with D possibly being TRBD2 (5 bases). The CDR3 loop spans 12 amino acids. In germline, CDR1 is MNHEY, CDR2 SMNVEV (reference sequence). V was pared by 4 bases and J by 9 bases, with 13 bases between. The CDR3 region is CASSSRGTRQYF. For the CDR3, the DNA is TGTGCCAGCAGTTCTCGGGGTACTCGGCAGTACTTC.

This chain links TRBV6-5 with TRBJ1-2, with D perhaps matching TRBD1 (6 bases). Trimming left V 6 bases short and J 4 bases short, with 18 bases between. This CDR3 has 15 residues. Germline lookup yields CDR1 MNHEY and CDR2 SVGAGI. The CDR3 sequence is CASSQWTQGGYGYTF. As DNA, the CDR3 is TGTGCCAGCAGCCAATGGACACAAGGGGGCTATGGCTACACCTTC.

The chain recombines TRBV10-2 with TRBJ2-6; TRBD2 matches at 8 bases. J was trimmed by 0 bases and V by 4 bases; bases with no gene match: 2. Germline CDR1 WSHSY, CDR2 SAAADI. The CDR3 contains 16 residues. The CDR3 nucleotides are TGCGCCAGCAGTGCGGGGGGGAGCTCTGGGGCCAACGTCCTGACTTTC. This encodes CASSAGGSSGANVLTF.

The rearrangement uses TRBV7-9 and TRBJ2-3; D unresolved. V was trimmed by 5 bases and J by 2 bases, leaving 8 bases between them. The CDR3 is made up of 13 amino acids. Germline V gene data show CDR1 as SEHNR and CDR2 as FQNEAQ (reference sequence). The CDR3 here is CASSGPFTDTQYF. For the CDR3, the DNA is TGTGCCAGCAGCGGGCCTTTCACAGATACGCAGTATTTT.

The table lists this clone with a few counts. The J gene is TRBJ1-5, the V gene TRBV7-9, with TRBD1 matching over 8 bases. The J segment lost 3 bases and the V segment lost 4 bases, leaving 2 bases of the junction unmatched. Germline V CDR1 and CDR2: SEHNR, FQNEAQ (reference sequence). This CDR3 spans 14 amino acids. The CDR3 DNA follows: TGTGCCAGCAGCTCGACAGGGGACAATCAGCCCCAGCATTTT. Its translation is CASSSTGDNQPQHF.

The chain joins TRBV28 to TRBJ2-7; perhaps TRBD1 as D (6 bases). The CDR3 is 13 residues long. Trimming removed 6 bases from V and 0 bases from J, with 9 bases in between. Germline V lookup: CDR1 MDHEN, CDR2 SYDVKM. The CDR3 sequence: CASSPGDSYEQYF. The DNA of the CDR3 is TGTGCCAGCAGCCCAGGGGACTCCTACGAGCAGTACTTC.

Of note for this clone: Other nucleotide sequences from this sample produce the same CDR3. The chain employs TRBV5-6 and TRBJ1-6; the match to TRBD1 covers 8 bases. The V gene's germline CDR1 is SGHDT and CDR2 YYEEEE. The V gene end was trimmed by 4 bases and the J gene end by 6 bases; junction bases not matched to a gene: 6. The CDR3 is made up of 15 amino acids. CDR3 DNA: TGTGCCAGCAGCGCAGGACAGGGCTTTAATTCACCCCTCCACTTT. As protein: CASSAGQGFNSPLHF.

The gene calls are TRBV5-1 and TRBJ1-1; TRBD1 might be the D (6 bases). The CDR3 is 14 amino acids. Germline-derived CDR1 and CDR2 are SGHRS and YFSETQ. V was trimmed by 3 bases and J by 2 bases, leaving 11 bases between them. Here the CDR3 reads CASSSGQLNTEAFF. CDR3 nucleotides: TGCGCCAGCAGCTCCGGACAGCTCAACACTGAAGCTTTCTTT.

The CDR3 sequence is CASSVETGGSYEQYF. Written as DNA, the CDR3 is TGTGCCAGCAGCGTAGAGACAGGGGGGTCCTACGAGCAGTACTTC. The chain uses TRBV9 and TRBJ2-7; TRBD1 matches 9 bases. The CDR3 runs 15 residues. Losses at the gene ends were 0 bases for V and 1 base for J; bases not matched to a gene: 2. Looked up from germline, CDR1 is SGDLS and CDR2 is YYNGEE.

The chain carries TRBV7-8 and TRBJ2-7; the match to TRBD1 covers 9 bases. From germline, CDR1 is SGHVS and CDR2 FQNEAQ. CDR3 length: 15 residues. V lost 5 bases to trimming and J lost 2 bases; unmatched junction nucleotides: 7. CDR3 sequence (DNA): TGTGCCAGCAGCCCCCGGGACAGGGTTACCTACGAGCAGTACTTC. Translating gives CASSPRDRVTYEQYF.

This sequence joins TRBV23-1 and TRBJ1-4; D ambiguous. TRBV23-1 counts as an open reading frame of uncertain function. Trimming shortened V by 0 bases and J by 5 bases, and 13 bases separated the two germline ends. This CDR3 contains 16 residues. CDR3 residues: CASSQSCVEGNEKLFF. In DNA, the CDR3 is TGCGCCAGCAGTCAATCGTGTGTTGAGGGAAATGAAAAACTGTTTTTT.

This rearrangement joins TRBV30 to TRBJ1-1, with 8 nucleotides matching TRBD1. J gave up 1 base and V 7 bases, and 8 bases lay outside the gene matches. Germline V gene lookup returns CDR1 GTSNPN and CDR2 SVGIG (reference sequence). The CDR3 extends over 14 amino acids. As DNA, the CDR3 is TGTGCCTCTTCAGGGGGCCCGGCGAACACTGAAGCTTTCTTT. Translated: CASSGGPANTEAFF.

This clone was detected only a few times. Written as DNA, the CDR3 is TGTGCCAGCAGCCAGATGACAGGGGTGGAGACCCAGTACTTC. Residues: CASSQMTGVETQYF. The chain recombines TRBV14 with TRBJ2-5; 8 bases map to TRBD1. There are 14 residues in the CDR3. The germline CDR1 and CDR2 sequences are SGHDN and FVKESK. V lost 3 bases, J lost 5 bases, and 5 bases stayed unmatched.

As for this clone: Because the CDR3 is missing its conserved closing phenylalanine or tryptophan, this is likely a read error. No DNA is shown, since the ends of the CDR3 on it are uncertain; the CDR3 is the one TCRdb lists. CDR3 sequence reads: CASSDGGLVRI. V usage is TRBV10-2 and J usage is TRBJ2-7; the tabulated D call, TRBD2, remains unverified against the DNA. The germline V gene encodes CDR1 WSHSY and CDR2 SAAADI. The CDR3 is 11 amino acids long, termini counted.

The rearrangement uses TRBV6-5 and TRBJ2-1; TRBD2 matches 8 bases. Unmatched junction bases numbered 5, after V lost 2 bases and J lost 5 bases. The CDR3 has 15 residues. Germline V gives CDR1 MNHEY, CDR2 SVGAGI. CDR3 loop: CASSYSGGNNNEQFF. The CDR3 DNA sequence: TGTGCCAGCAGTTACAGCGGGGGAAATAACAATGAGCAGTTCTTC.

The gene calls are TRBV28 and TRBJ1-5; unclear D gene. With 2 bases removed from V and 6 bases from J, the gap between germline ends came to 5 bases. Germline V gene sequence: CDR1 MDHEN, CDR2 SYDVKM. There are 12 residues in the CDR3. CDR3 in amino acids: CASSLDSQPQHF. Here the CDR3 DNA reads TGTGCCAGCAGTTTAGACTCTCAGCCCCAGCATTTT.

This rearrangement joins TRBV5-5 to TRBJ2-1; 7 bases are a match to TRBD1. V dropped 4 bases and J dropped 0; count of bases not matched to a gene: 10. The CDR3 is 17 amino acids. Germline V gene lookup returns CDR1 SGHKS and CDR2 YYEKEE (reference sequence). DNA for the CDR3: TGTGCCAGCAGCATACTCCCCGGGGACAGCTCCTACAATGAGCAGTTCTTC. Its translation is CASSILPGDSSYNEQFF.

CDR3: CASSLEGASTEAFF. The CDR3 DNA reads TGCGCCAGCAGCTTGGAAGGGGCAAGCACTGAAGCTTTCTTT. V gene TRBV5-1 combines with J gene TRBJ1-1; tentative D call: TRBD1 (5 bases). Germline V lookup: CDR1 SGHRS, CDR2 YFSETQ. The CDR3 totals 14 residues. V lost 0 bases and J lost 4, with 10 bases in between.

Details on this clone: At one end the junction does not follow the germline gene, possibly because of a read error. The V and J genes are TRBV9 and TRBJ2-5; D is unresolved. Germline V CDR1 and CDR2: SGDLS, YYNGEE. CDR3 length equals 13 residues. The CDR3, as DNA: TGTGCCAGCAGCGGATTATACCAAGAGGCCCAGTACTTC. Its translation is CASSGLYQEAQYF.

This clone was detected only once. The genes are TRBV27 and TRBJ1-4; D is uncertain. Germline V gives CDR1 MNHEY, CDR2 SMNVEV (reference sequence). This CDR3 has 13 amino acids. V was cut by 6 bases and J by 10 bases, with 15 bases left in between. CDR3 region: CASRYSLFGKLFF. As DNA, the CDR3 is TGTGCCAGCAGATACAGTTTGTTCGGAAAACTGTTTTTT. The full variable domain, rest sourced from reference TRBV27 and TRBJ1-4, is EAQVTQNPRYLITVTGKKLTVTCSQNMNHEYMSWYRQDPGLGLRQIYYSMNVEVTDKGDVPEGYKVSRKEKRNFPLILESPSPNQTSLYFCASRYSLFGKLFFGSGTQLSVL.